The next 31 T cell receptor beta chains were all read from a single sample in a study of blood T cell repertoires in COVID-19. The protocol was immunoSEQ multiplex PCR, while the TCRdb copy is restricted to in-frame clones and leaves out a portion. The top ten hold 7.8% of the sample, which has roughly 300,000 clones, over 75% seen once. What was sequenced was peripheral blood. These receptors came from a woman in her 50s who had recovered from COVID-19.

The chain is built from TRBV4-3 and TRBJ2-3; 7 bases fit TRBD2. CDR3 length equals 18 residues. V dropped 0 bases and J dropped 4; count of bases not matched to a gene: 13. Germline CDR1 and CDR2: LGHNA and YSLEER. The CDR3 DNA follows: TGCGCCAGCAGCCAAGATCCGAGCGGGGAGGGCCCCCCAGATACGCAGTATTTT. Translated, it gives CASSQDPSGEGPPDTQYF.

The V call is TRBV18, the J call TRBJ2-2, with a weak D call TRBD2 (5 bases). Germline V lookup: CDR1 KGHSH, CDR2 LQKENI. The V end was cut by 6 bases, the J end by 5 bases, with 7 bases between. The CDR3 runs 12 residues. This CDR3 reads CASSPGTGELFF. The CDR3 DNA reads TGTGCCAGCTCTCCGGGGACCGGGGAGCTGTTTTTT.

The J gene is TRBJ2-7, the V gene TRBV27; no reliable D call. Trimming removed 5 bases at V and 4 bases at J, with 18 bases between. CDR1 is MNHEY, CDR2 SMNVEV, per germline (reference sequence). This CDR3 contains 15 residues. CDR3 nucleotide sequence: TGTGCCAGCAGTCCCGAACCCGAAGTGGCTTACGAGCAGTACTTC. It yields the protein CASSPEPEVAYEQYF.

The rearrangement links TRBV28 to TRBJ1-1; possible D gene TRBD1, 6 bases. The CDR3 has 12 residues. Germline V gene sequence: CDR1 MDHEN, CDR2 SYDVKM. V was shortened by 6 bases and J by 5 bases, with 10 bases between the two germline ends. The DNA for the CDR3 is TGTGCCAGCAGACAAACAGGGACTGAAGCTTTCTTT. Amino acid sequence: CASRQTGTEAFF.

V gene TRBV9 combines with J gene TRBJ2-1; 11 nucleotides match TRBD2. The CDR3 is 16 residues long. The V segment lost 4 bases and the J segment 1 base; nucleotides outside the gene matches: 4. CDR1 is SGDLS and CDR2 is YYNGEE in the germline V gene. DNA for the CDR3: TGTGCCAGCAGCACCCGGACTAGCGGGTCCTACAATGAGCAGTTCTTC. Amino acids: CASSTRTSGSYNEQFF.

The rearrangement joins TRBV18 to TRBJ2-1, with D maybe TRBD2 (6 bases). This CDR3 has 15 amino acids. V was shortened by 6 bases and J by 0 bases, with 12 bases between the two germline ends. Germline V CDR1 and CDR2: KGHSH, LQKENI. The chain's CDR3 is CASSPAGSSYNEQFF. The CDR3 DNA is TGTGCCAGCTCTCCAGCGGGTTCCTCCTACAATGAGCAGTTCTTC.

The rearrangement joins TRBV5-1 to TRBJ2-3; 9 bases are a match to TRBD2. The germline V gene encodes CDR1 SGHRS and CDR2 YFSETQ. The CDR3 covers 17 residues. Trimming removed 4 bases from V and 4 bases from J; junction bases left unmatched: 13. The CDR3 DNA reads as TGCGCCAGCAGCCCGACCTTAGCGGGAGAGGGCGCAGATACGCAGTATTTT. It codes for CASSPTLAGEGADTQYF.

J is TRBJ1-2 and V is TRBV3-1 (or the pseudogene TRBV3-2); D is unclear. Germline lookup yields CDR1 LGHDT and CDR2 YNNKEL (reference sequence). This CDR3 region has 15 residues. Deletions cut 0 bases from V and 4 bases from J, with 12 bases between. Here the CDR3 DNA reads TGTGCCAGCAGCCAAGATTTGTCGGAGCCCTATGGCTACACCTTC. Its translation is CASSQDLSEPYGYTF.

The J gene is TRBJ2-1, the V gene TRBV5-4; the D gene is possibly TRBD2 (5 bases). Germline CDR1 reads SGHNT; CDR2 reads YYREEE (reference sequence). V dropped 2 bases and J dropped 10 bases, with 16 bases sitting between them. The CDR3 sequence is 14 residues long. The CDR3 sequence is CASSFGGPLQEQFF. The CDR3 nucleotides read TGTGCCAGCAGCTTTGGCGGGCCTTTACAGGAGCAGTTCTTC.

This clone was found many times. The CDR3 DNA reads as TGCGCCAGCAGCTTGGCCCCCAGGGCCCCTGGGGAGCTGTTTTTT. It encodes CASSLAPRAPGELFF. V gene TRBV5-1 combines with J gene TRBJ2-2; tentative D call: TRBD1 (5 bases). The CDR3 totals 15 residues. V lost 0 bases and J 8 bases, leaving 14 bases between the germline ends. Germline CDR1 is SGHRS and CDR2 is YFSETQ.

This sequence joins TRBV3-1 (or the pseudogene TRBV3-2) and TRBJ2-1; 8 bases align to TRBD2. The CDR3 consists of 16 residues. Germline loops: CDR1 LGHDT, CDR2 YNNKEL (reference sequence). Trimming took 0 bases from V and 3 from J; bases not matched to a gene: 4. The CDR3 region is CASSQEAGALYNEQFF. The CDR3 DNA reads as TGTGCCAGCAGCCAAGAAGCGGGAGCCCTCTACAATGAGCAGTTCTTC.

The chain uses TRBV7-9 and TRBJ1-2; D is perhaps TRBD1 (5 bases). Germline V gives CDR1 SEHNR, CDR2 FQNEAQ (reference sequence). V dropped 5 bases and J dropped 1 base, with 5 bases sitting between them. The length of the CDR3 is 12 residues. In DNA, the CDR3 is TGTGCCAGCAGCCAGGGTAACTATGGCTACACCTTC. Its protein product is CASSQGNYGYTF. The variable domain in full, with the rest retrieved from reference TRBV7-9 and TRBJ1-2, is DTGVSQNPRHKITKRGQNVTFRCDPISEHNRLYWYRQTLGQGPEFLTYFQNEAQLEKSRLLSDRFSAERPKGSFSTLEIQRTEQGDSAMYLCASSQGNYGYTFGSGTRLTVV.

This rearrangement joins TRBV29-1 to TRBJ1-3; 7 nucleotides agree with TRBD1. V was pared by 3 bases and J by 2 bases, with 1 base of the junction left unmatched. The V gene's germline CDR1 is SQVTM and CDR2 ANQGSEA. There are 13 residues in the CDR3. CDR3 nucleotides: TGCAGCGTTGAGGGACAGACTGGAAACACCATATATTTT. Translation: CSVEGQTGNTIYF.

V gene TRBV30 combines with J gene TRBJ2-1; TRBD2 matches 7 bases. V gave up 4 bases and J gave up 2 bases; unmatched junction bases: 2. Germline V gene sequence: CDR1 GTSNPN, CDR2 SVGIG (reference sequence). This CDR3 spans 13 amino acids. For the CDR3, the DNA is TGTGCCTGGACAGCGGGGCCCTACAATGAGCAGTTCTTC. It specifies CAWTAGPYNEQFF.

The V call is TRBV5-8, the J call TRBJ1-1; 9 bases align to TRBD1. This CDR3 region has 14 residues. The trim removed 3 bases at V and 4 bases at J, leaving 4 bases unmatched. Per the germline V gene, CDR1 is SGHTS and CDR2 is YDEGEE. The CDR3 bases are TGTGCCAGCAGCTCGATGACAGGGGGCACTGAAGCTTTCTTT. Its protein is CASSSMTGGTEAFF.

This clone came up once. The genes are TRBV7-9 and TRBJ1-1; D not certain. This CDR3 contains 12 residues. Germline V lookup: CDR1 SEHNR, CDR2 FQNEAQ (reference sequence). Trimming stripped 0 bases from V and 11 bases from J, with 10 bases between. The CDR3 spells CASSLAELVAFF. The CDR3 DNA follows: TGTGCCAGCAGCTTAGCTGAACTGGTGGCTTTCTTT.

This clone was seen only once. The DNA of the CDR3 is TGCGCCAGCAGCCAGGAACAAGACGGGAACCCTAGCACAGATACGCAGTATTTT. Translating gives CASSQEQDGNPSTDTQYF. The chain employs TRBV4-1 and TRBJ2-3; TRBD2 is a possible D gene (5 bases). Germline CDR1 MGHRA, CDR2 YSYEKL. V lost 3 bases, J lost 0 bases, and 19 bases lay in between. The CDR3 length is 18 residues.

The gene calls are TRBV5-1 and TRBJ2-5; D is perhaps TRBD2 (5 bases). There are 14 residues in the CDR3. With 0 bases removed from V and 3 bases from J, the gap between germline ends came to 9 bases. The germline CDR1 and CDR2 sequences are SGHRS and YFSETQ. The DNA of the CDR3 is TGCGCCAGCAGCTTGGGGCAGACTAAAGAGACCCAGTACTTC. Amino acids: CASSLGQTKETQYF.

This sequence joins TRBV6-5 and TRBJ2-7, with D possibly TRBD2 on 6 matching bases. Trimming removed 6 bases at V and 7 bases at J, with 22 bases between. This CDR3 has 15 residues. Germline V gene sequence: CDR1 MNHEY, CDR2 SVGAGI. CDR3 residues: CASRPGGRGVYEQYF. Here the CDR3 DNA reads TGTGCCAGCAGGCCTGGGGGGAGAGGGGTTTATGAGCAGTACTTC.

The chain combines TRBV4-1 with TRBJ1-4, with a tentative D call TRBD1 (5 bases). V was pared by 0 bases and J by 15 bases, with 14 bases between. CDR3 size: 13 residues. Germline V lookup: CDR1 MGHRA, CDR2 YSYEKL. CDR3 sequence: CASSQDPGGRMFF. The CDR3 nucleotides are TGCGCCAGCAGCCAAGATCCGGGGGGGAGGATGTTTTTT.

This rearrangement joins TRBV10-3 to TRBJ2-2; maybe TRBD2 (5 bases). Trimming removed 6 bases from V and 4 bases from J, with 6 bases in between. CDR1 is ENHRY and CDR2 is SYGVKD in the germline V gene. The CDR3 totals 12 residues. This chain's CDR3 is CAIRGVTGELFF. In DNA, the CDR3 is TGTGCCATCAGGGGAGTCACCGGGGAGCTGTTTTTT.

V and J are TRBV7-8 and TRBJ1-5; the D gene is possibly TRBD1 (6 bases). V lost 4 bases, J lost 4 bases, and 8 bases lay in between. The CDR3 runs 13 residues. Germline V lookup: CDR1 SGHVS, CDR2 FQNEAQ. The CDR3 DNA sequence: TGTGCCAGCAGCTCCCAGGGGAATCAGCCCCAGCATTTT. Its protein product is CASSSQGNQPQHF.

This chain joins TRBV7-9 and TRBJ1-3; no firm D call. CDR1 and CDR2 (germline): SEHNR, FQNEAQ (reference sequence). Trimming removed 2 bases from V and 4 bases from J, with 9 bases in between. There are 14 residues in the CDR3. The CDR3 nucleotides read TGTGCCAGCAGCTTAACGGAGCAGGGAAACACCATATATTTT. As protein: CASSLTEQGNTIYF.

This clone was detected only once. This chain's CDR3 is CASSKLAGTYNEQFF. The CDR3, as DNA: TGTGCCAGTAGTAAACTAGCGGGAACCTACAATGAGCAGTTCTTC. The gene calls are TRBV19 and TRBJ2-1; 10 nucleotides match TRBD2. The germline V gene has CDR1 LNHDA and CDR2 SQIVND (reference sequence). V trimming: 4 bases; J trimming: 2 bases; junction bases outside the gene matches: 2. This CDR3 spans 15 amino acids.

The chain uses TRBV7-2 and TRBJ2-1; 7 bases line up with TRBD2. Per germline, CDR1 SGHTA and CDR2 FQGNSA. J lost 8 bases, V lost 0 bases, and 1 base had no gene match. The CDR3 runs 13 residues. The CDR3, as DNA: TGTGCCAGCAGCTTAGCACGGGGGGATGAGCAGTTCTTC. Translating it yields CASSLARGDEQFF.

The rearrangement joins TRBV7-8 to TRBJ1-2; perhaps TRBD1 as D (6 bases). V was trimmed by 5 bases and J by 6 bases, leaving 25 bases between them. This CDR3 spans 17 amino acids. Per the germline V gene, CDR1 is SGHVS and CDR2 is FQNEAQ. The CDR3 DNA reads as TGTGCCAGCAGCCCCCGCCGGATCGGGGGGCAGCTTAATGGCTACACCTTC. The encoded protein is CASSPRRIGGQLNGYTF.

The chain combines TRBV28 with TRBJ2-5; TRBD1 matches at 9 bases. This CDR3 comprises 13 residues. The V gene's germline CDR1 is MDHEN and CDR2 SYDVKM. The V gene end was trimmed by 10 bases and the J gene end by 1 base; junction bases not matched to a gene: 4. The CDR3 bases are TGTGCCATTTCACAGGGGGCCCAAGAGACCCAGTACTTC. It codes for CAISQGAQETQYF.

The sample holds one count of this clone. V gene TRBV19 combines with J gene TRBJ2-5; a possible D gene is TRBD2 (7 bases). V was trimmed by 4 bases and J by 6 bases, leaving 15 bases between them. Germline assignment: CDR1 LNHDA and CDR2 SQIVND (reference sequence). CDR3 length equals 14 residues. The CDR3 loop is CASSTGGNRQTQYF. In nucleotides, the CDR3 is TGTGCCAGTAGTACGGGGGGCAACCGCCAGACCCAGTACTTC.

The CDR3 sequence is CASSSWAASSYEQYF. The DNA for the CDR3 is TGTGCCAGCAGCAGTTGGGCCGCCAGTTCCTACGAGCAGTACTTC. The rearrangement links TRBV6-2 or TRBV6-3 to TRBJ2-7; D gene unclear. Germline-derived CDR1 and CDR2 are MNHEY and SVGEGT. CDR3 length: 15 residues. Trimming stripped 6 bases from V and 1 base from J, with 16 bases between.

The rearrangement joins TRBV7-2 to TRBJ2-3; 9 bases fit TRBD2. Germline V lookup: CDR1 SGHTA, CDR2 FQGNSA. The CDR3 extends over 17 amino acids. V was clipped by 0 bases and J by 1 base; unmatched bases: 5. Here the CDR3 reads CASSLADRLAGTDTQYF. CDR3 nucleotides: TGTGCCAGCAGCTTAGCGGACCGACTAGCGGGCACAGATACGCAGTATTTT.

The V gene is TRBV29-1, the J gene TRBJ2-3, with D unresolved. This CDR3 comprises 10 residues. V lost 5 bases, J lost 3 bases, and 3 bases lay in between. Germline V CDR1 and CDR2: SQVTM, ANQGSEA. CDR3 amino acids: CSVLTDTQYF. CDR3 nucleotides: TGCAGCGTTTTAACAGATACGCAGTATTTT.